A single sample is the source of the 6 T cell receptor beta chains below, sequenced in a study of blood T cell repertoires in COVID-19. Only in-frame clones appear in the TCRdb table, and some are missing; sequencing was by immunoSEQ multiplex PCR. The table records a few hundred thousand clones, 82% of them present only once. What was sequenced was peripheral blood. These receptors all come from a woman aged 18-29 years with acute or convalescent COVID-19.

The chain uses TRBV7-2 and TRBJ1-1, with TRBD1 as a possible D gene (5 bases). Germline V lookup: CDR1 SGHTA, CDR2 FQGNSA. V was clipped by 0 bases and J by 5 bases, with 7 bases between them. The CDR3 loop spans 13 amino acids. CDR3 sequence reads: CASSLARVTEAFF. The CDR3 coding sequence is TGTGCCAGCAGCTTAGCCAGGGTGACTGAAGCTTTCTTT.

V gene TRBV12-3 or TRBV12-4 combines with J gene TRBJ2-7; TRBD1 might be the D (6 bases). This CDR3 spans 13 amino acids. V shed 6 bases and J shed 2 bases, with 11 bases lying between them. This CDR3 reads CASRVTGTYEQYF. DNA of the CDR3: TGTGCCAGCAGAGTTACAGGGACCTACGAGCAGTACTTC.

CDR3 region: CAISAGGPHNSNQPQHF. The CDR3, as DNA: TGTGCCATCAGCGCAGGGGGCCCTCATAACAGCAATCAGCCCCAGCATTTT. The chain uses TRBV10-3 and TRBJ1-5, with 8 bases lining up with TRBD1. CDR1 is ENHRY and CDR2 is SYGVKD in the germline V gene. The CDR3 consists of 17 residues. After removal of 6 bases from V and 1 base from J, the junction contained 11 bases not matched to a gene.

The chain couples TRBV5-1 to TRBJ1-2, with a tentative D call TRBD1 (6 bases). Trimming cost V 3 bases and J 6 bases, with 15 bases left between them. This CDR3 has 14 amino acids. Germline lookup yields CDR1 SGHRS and CDR2 YFSETQ. The CDR3 DNA is TGCGCCAGCAGCTCGACACAGGGTAGGGATGGCTACACCTTC. This sequence encodes CASSSTQGRDGYTF.

This clone was observed a few times. The chain recombines TRBV4-3 with TRBJ2-1, with 11 bases identical to TRBD2. Germline CDR1 LGHNA, CDR2 YSLEER. J gave up 4 bases and V 0 bases, and 2 bases lay outside the gene matches. The CDR3 extends over 16 amino acids. This CDR3 is CASSQDGTSGYNEQFF. CDR3 nucleotide sequence: TGCGCCAGCAGCCAAGATGGGACTAGCGGATACAATGAGCAGTTCTTC.

The chain is built from TRBV27 and TRBJ1-1; D possibly corresponds to TRBD1 (5 bases). The germline V and J ends were trimmed by 6 bases and 7 bases, with 18 bases remaining between them. Germline values: CDR1 MNHEY, CDR2 SMNVEV (reference sequence). CDR3 size: 14 residues. CDR3 loop: CASSPPDRYVEAFF. As DNA, the CDR3 is TGTGCCAGCAGCCCCCCCGACAGATATGTTGAAGCTTTCTTT.